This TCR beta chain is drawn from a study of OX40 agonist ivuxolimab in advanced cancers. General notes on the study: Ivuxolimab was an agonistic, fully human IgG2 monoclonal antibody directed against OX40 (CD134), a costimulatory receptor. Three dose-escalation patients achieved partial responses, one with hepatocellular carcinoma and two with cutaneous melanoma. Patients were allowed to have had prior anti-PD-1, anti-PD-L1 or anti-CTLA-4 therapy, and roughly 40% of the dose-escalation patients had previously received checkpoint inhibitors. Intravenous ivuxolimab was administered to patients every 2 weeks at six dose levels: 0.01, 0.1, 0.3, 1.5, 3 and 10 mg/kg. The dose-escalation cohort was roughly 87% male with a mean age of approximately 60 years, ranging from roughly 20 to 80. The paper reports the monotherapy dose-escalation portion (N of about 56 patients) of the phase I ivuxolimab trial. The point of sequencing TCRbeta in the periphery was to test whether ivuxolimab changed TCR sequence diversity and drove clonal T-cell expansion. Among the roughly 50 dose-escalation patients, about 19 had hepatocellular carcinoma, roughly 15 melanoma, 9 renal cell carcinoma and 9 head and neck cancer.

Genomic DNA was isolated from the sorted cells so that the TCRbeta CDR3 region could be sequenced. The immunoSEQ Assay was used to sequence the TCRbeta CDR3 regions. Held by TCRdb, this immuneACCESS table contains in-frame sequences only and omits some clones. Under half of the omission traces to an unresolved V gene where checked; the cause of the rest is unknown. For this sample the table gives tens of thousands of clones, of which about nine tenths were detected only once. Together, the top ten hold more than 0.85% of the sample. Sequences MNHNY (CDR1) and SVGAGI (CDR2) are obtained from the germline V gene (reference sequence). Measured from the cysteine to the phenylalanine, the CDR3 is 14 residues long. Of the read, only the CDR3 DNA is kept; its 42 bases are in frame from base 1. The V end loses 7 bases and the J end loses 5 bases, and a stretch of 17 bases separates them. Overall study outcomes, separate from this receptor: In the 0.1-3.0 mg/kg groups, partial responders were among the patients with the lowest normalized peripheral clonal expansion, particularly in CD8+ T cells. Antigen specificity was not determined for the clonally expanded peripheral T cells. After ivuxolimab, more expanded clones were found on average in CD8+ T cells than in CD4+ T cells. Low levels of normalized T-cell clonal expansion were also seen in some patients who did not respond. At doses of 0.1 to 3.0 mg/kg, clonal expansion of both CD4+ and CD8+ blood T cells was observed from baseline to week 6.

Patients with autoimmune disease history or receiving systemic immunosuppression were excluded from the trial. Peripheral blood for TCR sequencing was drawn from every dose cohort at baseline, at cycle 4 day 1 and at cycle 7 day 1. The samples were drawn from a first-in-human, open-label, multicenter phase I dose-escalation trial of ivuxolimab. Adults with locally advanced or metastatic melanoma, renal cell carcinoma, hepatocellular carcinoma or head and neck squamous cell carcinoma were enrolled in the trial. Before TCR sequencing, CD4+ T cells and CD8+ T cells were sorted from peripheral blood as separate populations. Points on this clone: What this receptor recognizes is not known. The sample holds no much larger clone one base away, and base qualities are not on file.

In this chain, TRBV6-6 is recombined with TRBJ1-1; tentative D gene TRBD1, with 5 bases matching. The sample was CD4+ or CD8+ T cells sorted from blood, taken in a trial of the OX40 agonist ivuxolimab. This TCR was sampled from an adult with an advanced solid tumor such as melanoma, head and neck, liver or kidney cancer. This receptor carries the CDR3 CASIIDPGGTEAFF. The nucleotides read TGTGCCAGCATAATCGACCCTGGGGGAACTGAAGCTTTCTTT.